This TCR beta chain was identified during a study of response to subunit inactivated influenza vaccine. Broader study findings: Seasonal influenza vaccination, on each occasion, was suggested by the authors to recruit few new T cells.

TCRdb recomputed calls from the RT-PCR reads with MiXCR, one row per CDR3 protein. The sample lists over 400,000 distinct CDR3 sequences; roughly 13% were seen once. In its sample, this clonotype was seen many times. The antigen is unknown. The sequence came from a man aged 45 to 65 who received an inactivated influenza vaccine. Source: PBMCs from blood, taken roughly 45 days after vaccination.

This CDR3 reads CASSLMGNLGGELFF. In nucleotides, the CDR3 is TGTGCCAGCAGCTTAATGGGAAACCTGGGCGGGGAGCTGTTTTTT. This rearrangement joins TRBV7-3 to TRBJ2-2; D remains unclear. Germline V gene sequence: CDR1 SGHTA, CDR2 FQGTGA. The CDR3 contains 15 residues. V was clipped by 1 base and J by 7 bases, with 13 bases between them.